A selection of T cell receptor beta chains follows, all from one sample in a study of blood T cell repertoires in COVID-19. TCRdb's table, derived via immunoSEQ multiplex PCR, lists solely in-frame clones and lacks some. The repertoire has some 160,000 clones, around 90% of them found once; the top ten carry roughly 4.5%. The sequenced sample was peripheral blood. Receptor source: a man aged 18 to 35 with COVID-19, enrolled during active disease. CDR3s include the opening cysteine and the closing phenylalanine or tryptophan. A D gene is named only where the DNA matches it firmly. Clone size is not always given. Where it is, it says once, few, many or a class for expanded clones.

j_call	v_call	clone_size	d_call	cdr3_length	cdr3_aa	cdr3_nt
TRBJ1-5	TRBV12-3/TRBV12-4	.	.	13	CASRVGGSQPQHF	TGTGCCAGCAGGGTTGGGGGCAGTCAGCCCCAGCATTTT
TRBJ2-1	TRBV5-4	.	.	17	CASTRWVGESRYNEQFF	TGTGCCAGCACCCGGTGGGTGGGAGAGTCTAGATACAATGAGCAGTTCTTC
TRBJ2-7	TRBV27	.	.	15	CASSLFGSDTYEQYF	TGTGCCAGCAGTTTATTTGGGTCGGACACCTACGAGCAGTACTTC
TRBJ2-7	TRBV6-2/TRBV6-3	.	.	16	CASSYPLRVGGGEQYF	TGTGCCAGCAGTTATCCCCTTCGGGTTGGAGGCGGCGAGCAGTACTTC
TRBJ1-4	TRBV4-3	.	TRBD1	18	CASSQALLQGSVNEKLLF	TGCGCCAGCAGCCAAGCATTGTTACAGGGGTCAGTTAATGAAAAACTGCTTTTT
TRBJ1-2	TRBV5-4	.	TRBD1	14	CASSGQVDQEIYTF	TGTGCCAGCAGCGGACAGGTAGACCAAGAGATTTACACCTTC
TRBJ2-7	TRBV10-3	.	.	15	CAISESLSTGGEQYF	TGTGCCATCAGTGAGTCATTGTCTACCGGGGGCGAGCAGTACTTC
TRBJ1-1	TRBV27	.	.	20	CASSLRRTGGPLDPTTEAFF	TGTGCCAGCAGTTTAAGGAGGACGGGGGGCCCCCTAGACCCGACCACTGAAGCTTTCTTT
TRBJ2-1	TRBV9	.	.	12	CASSDSYNEQFF	TGTGCCAGCAGCGATAGCTACAATGAGCAGTTCTTC
TRBJ1-1	TRBV20-1	.	.	13	CSASLGGRTEAFF	TGCAGTGCTAGTCTAGGGGGACGGACTGAAGCTTTCTTT
TRBJ2-7	TRBV7-9	once	TRBD1	13	CASSLTGGHEQYF	TGTGCCAGCAGCTTGACAGGGGGTCACGAGCAGTACTTC
TRBJ2-1	TRBV2	.	.	12	CASTQSYNEQFF	TGTGCCAGCACCCAGTCCTACAATGAGCAGTTCTTC
TRBJ1-3	TRBV28	.	.	14	CASRPQAQGNTIYF	TGTGCCAGCAGGCCCCAGGCGCAGGGAAACACCATATATTTT
TRBJ2-2	TRBV6-1	.	TRBD2	16	CASSVGLAANTGELFF	TGTGCCAGCAGTGTGGGACTAGCGGCGAACACCGGGGAGCTGTTTTTT
TRBJ1-1	TRBV27	.	TRBD1	13	CASMGQLNTEAFF	TGTGCCAGCATGGGACAGCTAAACACTGAAGCTTTCTTT
TRBJ2-1	TRBV6-5	.	.	11	CASRAGNEQFF	TGTGCCAGCAGGGCGGGCAATGAGCAGTTCTTC
TRBJ2-7	TRBV28	.	.	13	CASSLTRDKAWYF	TGTGCCAGCAGTCTCACCCGGGACAAAGCCTGGTACTTC
TRBJ2-3	TRBV15	.	.	15	CATSGDVTPHYTQYF	TGTGCCACCAGCGGAGACGTTACCCCACATTATACGCAGTATTTT
TRBJ1-5	TRBV11-2	.	TRBD1	19	CASSLGIQPGGYSNQPQHF	TGTGCCAGCAGCTTAGGAATCCAGCCAGGGGGTTATAGCAATCAGCCCCAGCATTTT
TRBJ2-1	TRBV5-4	.	TRBD2	17	CASSLGGAGSAYNEQFF	TGTGCCAGCAGCTTGGGCGGAGCGGGATCCGCCTACAATGAGCAGTTCTTC
TRBJ2-7	TRBV7-2	.	TRBD2	14	CASKREPTSDEQYF	TGTGCCAGCAAGCGGGAGCCAACATCAGACGAGCAGTACTTC
TRBJ1-1	TRBV6-2/TRBV6-3	.	.	13	CASSYRRDTEAFF	TGTGCCAGCAGTTATCGCAGGGACACTGAAGCTTTCTTT
TRBJ1-5	TRBV28	.	TRBD1	16	CASTYLTGEGNSPQHF	TGTGCCAGCACCTATTTGACAGGGGAGGGCAACAGTCCCCAGCATTTT
TRBJ1-2	TRBV27	.	.	13	CATTTGGISGYTF	TGTGCCACTACTACGGGAGGGATCAGTGGCTACACCTTC
TRBJ2-4	TRBV19	.	TRBD1	14	CASSIAGQGSGVVF	TGTGCCAGTAGTATAGCCGGACAGGGATCGGGAGTGGTCTTC
TRBJ1-3	TRBV5-1	.	.	15	CASSFDTSSGNTIYF	TGCGCCAGCAGCTTCGACACTAGCTCTGGAAACACCATATATTTT
TRBJ2-1	TRBV7-9	.	TRBD2	16	CASSLVGTSGYNEQFF	TGTGCCAGCAGCTTAGTAGGGACTAGCGGTTACAATGAGCAGTTCTTC
TRBJ2-5	TRBV11-2	.	TRBD2	13	CASSSSGIKTQYF	TGTGCCAGCAGCTCTAGCGGGATCAAGACCCAGTACTTC
TRBJ2-7	TRBV20-1	once	.	15	CSASLPGLLSYEQYF	TGCAGTGCTAGTCTACCAGGACTTCTCTCCTACGAGCAGTACTTC
TRBJ1-2	TRBV29-1	.	TRBD1	11	CSVGGQLASTF	TGCAGCGTTGGGGGACAGCTGGCATCCACCTTC
TRBJ2-1	TRBV5-1	.	.	15	CASSLEPSSYNEQFF	TGCGCCAGCAGCTTGGAACCCAGCTCCTACAATGAGCAGTTCTTC
TRBJ2-3	TRBV5-1	.	TRBD2	16	CASSLEGGRETDTQYF	TGCGCCAGCAGCTTGGAAGGCGGGAGGGAAACAGATACGCAGTATTTT
TRBJ1-2	TRBV28	.	.	14	CASNQGGVRYGYTF	TGTGCCAGCAACCAGGGCGGTGTGCGGTATGGCTACACCTTC
TRBJ2-7	TRBV28	few	TRBD1	16	CASSSPTGGLFYEQYF	TGTGCCAGCAGTTCCCCGACAGGGGGCCTTTTCTACGAGCAGTACTTC
TRBJ2-3	TRBV30	.	.	16	CAWSVKRRDRTDTQYF	TGTGCCTGGAGTGTAAAACGCAGGGATCGCACAGATACGCAGTATTTT
TRBJ2-1	TRBV7-3	.	.	17	CASSLTGGRGSYNEQFF	TGTGCCAGCAGCTTAACAGGAGGGCGGGGCTCCTACAATGAGCAGTTCTTC
TRBJ2-3	TRBV28	.	.	12	CASSRLRDTQYF	TGTGCCAGCAGTCGCCTACGGGATACGCAGTATTTT
TRBJ2-7	TRBV10-1	few	TRBD2	19	CASSESETSGSHNSYEQYF	TGCGCCAGCAGTGAGTCGGAGACTAGCGGGAGCCATAACTCCTACGAGCAGTACTTC
TRBJ2-2	TRBV7-2	.	TRBD1	15	CASSLGTGVAGELFF	TGTGCCAGCAGCTTAGGGACAGGGGTTGCCGGGGAGCTGTTTTTT
TRBJ2-7	TRBV27	.	TRBD2	14	CASSHTSGRREQYF	TGTGCCAGCAGTCATACTAGCGGGAGGCGTGAGCAGTACTTC
TRBJ1-2	TRBV9	.	TRBD1	16	CASSEGVDRGPYGYTF	TGTGCCAGCAGCGAGGGGGTTGACAGGGGCCCCTATGGCTACACCTTC
TRBJ1-1	TRBV9	once	.	12	CASSVEGAEAFF	TGTGCCAGCAGCGTCGAAGGGGCTGAAGCTTTCTTT
TRBJ2-5	TRBV20-1	.	.	11	CSARQGETQYF	TGCAGTGCTAGACAGGGGGAGACCCAGTACTTC
TRBJ1-5	TRBV19	.	TRBD1	15	CASSTGTASNQPQHF	TGTGCCAGTAGTACCGGGACAGCTAGCAATCAGCCCCAGCATTTT
TRBJ1-2	TRBV28	.	TRBD1	15	CASSLWAGGVYGYTF	TGTGCCAGCAGTTTATGGGCAGGGGGCGTCTATGGCTACACCTTC
TRBJ2-4	TRBV7-3	.	.	17	CASSLFGGMDGKNIQYF	TGTGCCAGCAGCTTATTCGGGGGTATGGATGGCAAAAACATTCAGTACTTC
TRBJ2-1	TRBV19	.	.	15	CASTRNLRQLNEQFF	TGTGCCAGTACCAGGAACCTTAGACAGTTAAATGAGCAGTTCTTC
TRBJ2-1	TRBV11-3	.	TRBD1	14	CASSSWDRDNEQFF	TGTGCCAGCAGCTCTTGGGACAGGGATAATGAGCAGTTCTTC
TRBJ1-2	TRBV30	.	.	16	CAWSSRNRAIVYGYTF	TGTGCCTGGAGCTCACGTAACAGGGCAATCGTCTATGGCTACACCTTC
TRBJ2-7	TRBV24-1	.	.	15	CATSDTTGTTYEQYF	TGTGCCACCAGTGATACAACCGGGACAACCTACGAGCAGTACTTC
TRBJ2-7	TRBV27	once	TRBD1	13	CASSKARGHEQYF	TGTGCCAGCAGTAAAGCGAGGGGGCACGAGCAGTACTTC
TRBJ2-2	TRBV28	.	TRBD1	16	CASKPLGQGDTGELFF	TGTGCCAGCAAACCACTCGGACAGGGTGACACCGGGGAGCTGTTTTTT
TRBJ2-7	TRBV7-6	once	TRBD2	16	CASSLGTSGSYYEQYF	TGTGCCAGCAGCTTAGGGACTAGCGGGAGCTATTACGAGCAGTACTTC